A single sample is the source of the 30 T cell receptor beta chains below, sequenced in a study of early T cells in non-severe SARS-CoV-2 infection. TCRdb recomputed calls from the 5' RACE reads with MiXCR, one row per CDR3 protein. The table shows more than 80,000 distinct CDR3 sequences, with about 11% occurring only once. The specimen was whole blood. Receptor source: an adult who was a healthcare worker with PCR-confirmed SARS-CoV-2 infection or an uninfected control (not recorded which).

This clonotype was picked up many times. The V call is TRBV18, the J call TRBJ1-2; 7 nucleotides line up with TRBD1. CDR3 length: 18 residues. CDR1 is KGHSH and CDR2 is LQKENI in the germline V gene. V shed 6 bases and J 1 base; nucleotides not matched to a gene: 17. The CDR3 sequence: CASSPTTGRGGSNYGYTF. CDR3 bases: TGTGCCAGCTCCCCTACGACAGGGCGAGGGGGAAGTAACTATGGCTACACCTTC. The complete variable domain, with remaining parts taken from reference TRBV18 and TRBJ1-2, reads NAGVMQNPRHLVRRRGQEARLRCSPMKGHSHVYWYRQLPEEGLKFMVYLQKENIIDESGMPKERFSAEFPKEGPSILRIQQVVRGDSAAYFCASSPTTGRGGSNYGYTFGSGTRLTVV.

The chain couples TRBV5-4 to TRBJ2-3; D is uncertain. Germline-derived CDR1 and CDR2 are SGHNT and YYREEE (reference sequence). This CDR3 comprises 13 residues. V was trimmed by 3 bases and J by 2 bases, leaving 7 bases between them. The CDR3 loop is CASSSGPTDTQYF. The CDR3 region has the DNA TGTGCCAGCAGCTCTGGACCCACAGATACGCAGTATTTT.

This clonotype was picked up a small number of times. The chain links TRBV6-1 to TRBJ2-1; D is perhaps TRBD2 (5 bases). Trimming cost V 8 bases and J 5 bases, with 10 bases left between them. CDR1 MNHNS and CDR2 SASEGT come from the germline V gene. CDR3 size: 12 residues. CDR3 nucleotide sequence: TGTGCCAGCCGCGGAGCGGACAATGAGCAGTTCTTC. Translated, it gives CASRGADNEQFF.

In this sample, this clonotype turned up a few times. CDR3 residues: CSVEATAAYEQYF. CDR3 DNA sequence: TGCAGCGTTGAAGCGACAGCCGCCTACGAGCAGTACTTC. The rearrangement links TRBV29-1 to TRBJ2-7; possibly TRBD1 for D (5 bases). The CDR3 covers 13 residues. Per germline, CDR1 SQVTM and CDR2 ANQGSEA. V dropped 1 base and J dropped 2 bases, with 9 bases sitting between them.

At least ten counts were recorded for this clonotype. The chain links TRBV7-9 to TRBJ1-2, with TRBD1 matching over 8 bases. V gave up 5 bases and J gave up 7 bases; unmatched junction bases: 18. From germline, CDR1 is SEHNR and CDR2 FQNEAQ (reference sequence). The CDR3 has 17 residues. The CDR3 coding sequence is TGTGCCAGCAGCCGTAACAGGGGGAAGCTGCTCCAAGTTGGCTACACCTTC. This encodes CASSRNRGKLLQVGYTF.

The chain combines TRBV28 with TRBJ1-5; D uncertain. The CDR3 consists of 12 residues. The V gene lost 6 bases and the J gene lost 7 bases, with 10 bases spanning the gap. Germline-derived CDR1 and CDR2 are MDHEN and SYDVKM. The CDR3 sequence: CASSLAPQPQHF. The CDR3 DNA reads TGTGCCAGCAGCTTGGCCCCACAGCCCCAGCATTTT. The complete variable domain, with remaining parts taken from reference TRBV28 and TRBJ1-5, reads DVKVTQSSRYLVKRTGEKVFLECVQDMDHENMFWYRQDPGLGLRLIYFSYDVKMKEKGDIPEGYSVSREKKERFSLILESASTNQTSMYLCASSLAPQPQHFGDGTRLSIL.

This clonotype appeared many times. The V call is TRBV5-1, the J call TRBJ1-1; possibly TRBD1 for D (5 bases). The V gene lost 2 bases and the J gene lost 5 bases, with 22 bases spanning the gap. The CDR3 covers 17 residues. From germline, CDR1 is SGHRS and CDR2 YFSETQ. CDR3 amino acids: CASSLGGDYLAGTEAFF. CDR3 nucleotide sequence: TGCGCCAGCAGCTTAGGAGGGGATTACCTGGCGGGTACTGAAGCTTTCTTT. The full variable domain, with the rest looked up from reference TRBV5-1 and TRBJ1-1, is KAGVTQTPRYLIKTRGQQVTLSCSPISGHRSVSWYQQTPGQGLQFLFEYFSETQRNKGNFPGRFSGRQFSNSRSEMNVSTLELGDSALYLCASSLGGDYLAGTEAFFGQGTRLTVV.

This clonotype turned up a few times. The chain is built from TRBV28 and TRBJ1-2; D uncertain. From germline, CDR1 is MDHEN and CDR2 SYDVKM. V was shortened by 5 bases and J by 4 bases, with 11 bases between the two germline ends. This CDR3 region has 13 residues. CDR3 in DNA: TGTGCCAGCAGTGCCGGGTCCCTCTATGGCTACACCTTC. Translation: CASSAGSLYGYTF.

This clonotype was seen repeatedly, ten times or more. The CDR3 DNA reads as TGCAGCGTGGATACAGACTCTGGGGCCAACGTCCTGACTTTC. It encodes CSVDTDSGANVLTF. The chain combines TRBV29-1 with TRBJ2-6; no clear D. V was pared by 6 bases and J by 0 bases, with 9 bases between. The CDR3 runs to 14 residues. Germline V CDR1 and CDR2: SQVTM, ANQGSEA.

The CDR3 loop reads CATSQVDTQYF. CDR3 nucleotides: TGTGCCACCAGCCAGGTGGATACGCAGTATTTT. This sequence joins TRBV24-1 and TRBJ2-3; no definite D call. The germline V and J ends were trimmed by 7 bases and 6 bases, with 7 bases remaining between them. Germline assignment: CDR1 KGHDR and CDR2 SFDVKD. This CDR3 has 11 amino acids.

This clonotype appeared many times. The V call is TRBV11-1, the J call TRBJ1-6, with 10 bases identical to TRBD1. The CDR3 loop spans 15 amino acids. Germline values: CDR1 SGHAT, CDR2 FQDESV (reference sequence). V lost 5 bases, J lost 7 bases, and 5 bases stayed unmatched. Here the CDR3 DNA reads TGTGCCAGCAGCCCGCCGGGACAGGGGAATTCACCCCTCCACTTT. Translation gives CASSPPGQGNSPLHF.

The chain carries TRBV6-4 and TRBJ2-3, with 9 bases aligning to TRBD2. The germline gives CDR1 MRHNA, CDR2 SNTAGT. After removal of 5 bases from V and 3 bases from J, the junction contained 6 bases not matched to a gene. This CDR3 has 15 residues. The CDR3 protein is CASSPRLAGTDTQYF. For the CDR3, the DNA is TGTGCCAGCAGTCCGAGGCTAGCGGGAACAGATACGCAGTATTTT.

This sequence joins TRBV7-2 and TRBJ2-1; D is ambiguous. Germline loops: CDR1 SGHTA, CDR2 FQGNSA. The V end lost 4 bases, the J end lost 0 bases, and 16 bases lay between the germline ends. This CDR3 comprises 17 residues. The CDR3 is CASSSPRLVSSYNEQFF. CDR3 sequence (DNA): TGTGCCAGCAGCTCTCCACGACTCGTCAGCTCCTACAATGAGCAGTTCTTC.

V is TRBV18 and J is TRBJ1-2; 8 nucleotides match TRBD1. V trimming: 3 bases; J trimming: 6 bases; junction bases outside the gene matches: 9. This CDR3 region has 15 residues. The germline V gene has CDR1 KGHSH and CDR2 LQKENI. Written as DNA, the CDR3 is TGTGCCAGCTCACCGGTCCAGGGGGCTTTTAATGGCTACACCTTC. Protein product: CASSPVQGAFNGYTF.

This clonotype has a count of ten or more. In nucleotides, the CDR3 is TGTGCCAGCAGCCATAATGGTGAGACCCAGTACTTC. The encoded protein is CASSHNGETQYF. The chain uses TRBV7-9 and TRBJ2-5; D not resolved. V dropped 5 bases and J dropped 5 bases, with 9 bases sitting between them. The CDR3 is 12 residues long. From germline, CDR1 is SEHNR and CDR2 FQNEAQ (reference sequence). Looking up the rest from reference TRBV7-9 and TRBJ2-5 gives the full variable domain: DTGVSQNPRHKITKRGQNVTFRCDPISEHNRLYWYRQTLGQGPEFLTYFQNEAQLEKSRLLSDRFSAERPKGSFSTLEIQRTEQGDSAMYLCASSHNGETQYFGPGTRLLVL.

This chain uses TRBV30 with TRBJ2-3, with D maybe TRBD1 (5 bases). This CDR3 is built from 13 residues. Germline CDR1 GTSNPN, CDR2 SVGIG (reference sequence). V was shortened by 7 bases and J by 6 bases, with 17 bases between the two germline ends. This CDR3 is CAYKGFLYDTQYF. The CDR3 DNA sequence: TGTGCCTATAAGGGGTTCCTATACGATACGCAGTATTTT.

The V and J genes are TRBV5-1 and TRBJ2-1; D uncertain. Per the germline V gene, CDR1 is SGHRS and CDR2 is YFSETQ. Trimming removed 0 bases at V and 7 bases at J, with 11 bases between. This CDR3 comprises 14 residues. The CDR3: CASSLASLSNEQFF. CDR3 in DNA: TGCGCCAGCAGCTTGGCTTCTCTCAGTAATGAGCAGTTCTTC.

This clonotype has a count of ten or more. The rearrangement joins TRBV19 to TRBJ2-7, with unresolved D. CDR3 length equals 13 residues. V was pared by 5 bases and J by 1 base, with 9 bases between. Germline V gene data show CDR1 as LNHDA and CDR2 as SQIVND (reference sequence). This CDR3 is CASSPRHSYEQYF. DNA for the CDR3: TGTGCCAGTAGTCCAAGACATTCCTACGAGCAGTACTTC.

The chain employs TRBV12-3 or TRBV12-4 and TRBJ2-2; D is perhaps TRBD2 (6 bases). The length of the CDR3 is 15 residues. V dropped 2 bases and J dropped 2 bases, with 9 bases sitting between them. The CDR3 spells CASSLSGTNTGELFF. The CDR3, as DNA: TGTGCCAGCAGTTTATCCGGGACTAACACCGGGGAGCTGTTTTTT.

V usage is TRBV5-1 and J usage is TRBJ1-6; TRBD1 might be the D (5 bases). This CDR3 region has 15 residues. Trimming left V 0 bases short and J 7 bases short, with 11 bases between. Germline CDR1 is SGHRS and CDR2 is YFSETQ. The CDR3 spells CASSLGTQTNSPLHF. DNA for the CDR3: TGCGCCAGCAGCTTGGGGACACAGACGAATTCACCCCTCCACTTT.

This clonotype has just a few counts. The DNA for the CDR3 is TGTGCCAGCAGCTTAATCGGACAGTCAACGAATACGCAGTATTTT. It yields the protein CASSLIGQSTNTQYF. The rearrangement links TRBV7-9 to TRBJ2-3; tentatively, D is TRBD1 (6 bases). This CDR3 is built from 15 residues. V was shortened by 2 bases and J by 7 bases, with 16 bases between the two germline ends. The germline V gene encodes CDR1 SEHNR and CDR2 FQNEAQ (reference sequence). Filled out from reference TRBV7-9 and TRBJ2-3, the complete variable domain reads DTGVSQNPRHKITKRGQNVTFRCDPISEHNRLYWYRQTLGQGPEFLTYFQNEAQLEKSRLLSDRFSAERPKGSFSTLEIQRTEQGDSAMYLCASSLIGQSTNTQYFGPGTRLTVL.

This clonotype was recorded a few times. The chain carries TRBV28 and TRBJ2-3; weak D call: TRBD2 (6 bases). Germline assignment: CDR1 MDHEN and CDR2 SYDVKM. Trimming pared 7 bases from V and 1 base from J, leaving 12 bases between. The CDR3 extends over 14 amino acids. The CDR3, as DNA: TGTGCCAGCACCATTAGCGGAGGCACAGATACGCAGTATTTT. As protein: CASTISGGTDTQYF.

This sequence joins TRBV13 and TRBJ2-4; weak D call: TRBD1 (5 bases). Deletions cut 6 bases from V and 1 base from J, with 10 bases between. This CDR3 spans 14 amino acids. Germline values: CDR1 PRHDT, CDR2 FYEKMQ (reference sequence). CDR3 coding DNA: TGTGCCAGCAGATCAGGGTTTGCCAAAAACATTCAGTACTTC. It specifies CASRSGFAKNIQYF.

This sequence joins TRBV12-3 or TRBV12-4 and TRBJ1-5; 7 bases align to TRBD1. The V gene end was trimmed by 6 bases and the J gene end by 4 bases; junction bases not matched to a gene: 6. This CDR3 has 14 residues. In nucleotides, the CDR3 is TGTGCCAGCAGAGCGGGACAGTTAAATCAGCCCCAGCATTTT. Its translation: CASRAGQLNQPQHF.

The J gene is TRBJ2-3, the V gene TRBV7-2; 13 nucleotides match TRBD2. The CDR3 spans 16 residues. J was trimmed by 6 bases and V by 4 bases; bases with no gene match: 7. The germline gives CDR1 SGHTA, CDR2 FQGNSA. Here the CDR3 reads CASSSGLAGAGDTQYF. DNA of the CDR3: TGTGCCAGCAGCTCCGGACTAGCGGGGGCCGGGGATACGCAGTATTTT.

This clonotype was recorded many times. The DNA for the CDR3 is TGTGCCTGGAGTCTCGGATCAGGCGGAAACACCATATATTTT. It encodes CAWSLGSGGNTIYF. The chain is built from TRBV30 and TRBJ1-3; D remains ambiguous. This CDR3 contains 14 residues. V gave up 2 bases and J gave up 4 bases, with 12 bases separating them. The germline V gene encodes CDR1 GTSNPN and CDR2 SVGIG (reference sequence).

V and J are TRBV14 and TRBJ2-2; maybe TRBD1 (6 bases). The V gene's germline CDR1 is SGHDN and CDR2 FVKESK. V was cut by 2 bases and J by 6 bases, with 13 bases left in between. The CDR3 loop spans 15 amino acids. The CDR3 DNA follows: TGTGCCAGCAGCCAACCAGGGGCGCATGCCGGGGAGCTGTTTTTT. Translated, it gives CASSQPGAHAGELFF.

There are a few counts of this clonotype. The chain employs TRBV20-1 and TRBJ2-7; 7 bases fit TRBD1. V was clipped by 1 base and J by 3 bases; unmatched bases: 6. The CDR3 has 14 amino acids. Germline loops: CDR1 DFQATT, CDR2 SNEGSKA (reference sequence). CDR3 DNA sequence: TGCAGTGCTAGAGCCACGGGGACAGTCTACGAGCAGTACTTC. Protein: CSARATGTVYEQYF.

The V gene is TRBV29-1, the J gene TRBJ2-1; 7 nucleotides agree with TRBD2. The CDR3 is made up of 11 amino acids. Germline assignment: CDR1 SQVTM and CDR2 ANQGSEA. CDR3 nucleotide sequence: TGCAGGGCCGGGAGGAACAATGAGCAGTTCTTC. Its protein product is CRAGRNNEQFF.

This clonotype was detected ten times or more. The chain couples TRBV7-2 to TRBJ1-2, with D unresolved. Trimming removed 1 base from V and 5 bases from J, with 14 bases in between. This CDR3 spans 15 amino acids. Germline V gives CDR1 SGHTA, CDR2 FQGNSA. The CDR3 DNA sequence: TGTGCCAGCAGCTTAGATGGAGGTTTCACTTATGGCTACACCTTC. Its protein is CASSLDGGFTYGYTF.